These 20 T cell receptor beta chains came from one sample sequenced in a study of cytomegalovirus exposure and HLA in healthy donors. Sequenced by immunoSEQ multiplex PCR; TCRdb stores in-frame clones only, minus some. The repertoire includes some 140,000 clones, approximately 86% of them detected once, and 20% to 25% sits in the top ten. Sequenced sample: PBMCs. These receptors were obtained from a young man in good health and CMV-seropositive.

The chain uses TRBV5-1 and TRBJ2-3; D gene ambiguous. Germline V gives CDR1 SGHRS, CDR2 YFSETQ. Trimming removed 1 base from V and 6 bases from J, with 9 bases in between. The CDR3 runs to 13 residues. The CDR3 spells CASSLSYSDTQYF. CDR3 sequence (DNA): TGCGCCAGCAGCTTGTCGTACAGTGATACGCAGTATTTT.

The rearrangement links TRBV5-4 to TRBJ1-3; D is undetermined. Germline CDR1 and CDR2: SGHNT and YYREEE (reference sequence). The CDR3 sequence is 15 residues long. Trimming left V 4 bases short and J 0 bases short, with 11 bases between. The CDR3 DNA is TGTGCCAGCAGCGCGAGAGAGAGCTCTGGAAACACCATATATTTT. Its translation: CASSARESSGNTIYF.

This clone was counted a few times. The chain recombines TRBV9 with TRBJ2-1; 10 positions match TRBD1. V lost 3 bases and J lost 8; bases outside the gene matches: 2. The CDR3 is made up of 13 amino acids. CDR1 is SGDLS, CDR2 YYNGEE, per germline. The chain's CDR3 is CASSETGGDEQFF. The CDR3 bases are TGTGCCAGCAGCGAGACAGGGGGCGATGAGCAGTTCTTC.

This rearrangement joins TRBV19 to TRBJ2-3; 9 bases are shared with TRBD2. V was pared by 4 bases and J by 2 bases, with 4 bases of the junction left unmatched. Germline V CDR1 and CDR2: LNHDA, SQIVND (reference sequence). The CDR3 loop spans 15 amino acids. CDR3 bases: TGTGCCAGTAGTACGATAGCGGGGGACACAGATACGCAGTATTTT. It is translated as CASSTIAGDTDTQYF.

The V call is TRBV5-1, the J call TRBJ2-3, with 7 nucleotides matching TRBD1. Trimming removed 7 bases from V and 0 bases from J; junction bases left unmatched: 5. Germline V gives CDR1 SGHRS, CDR2 YFSETQ. The length of the CDR3 is 14 residues. CDR3 sequence: CASWRTGSTDTQYF. In DNA form, the CDR3 reads TGCGCCAGCTGGAGGACAGGTAGCACAGATACGCAGTATTTT.

J is TRBJ2-3 and V is TRBV6-5; D is unclear. Trimming took off 0 bases at V and 4 bases at J, with 8 bases between the two ends. The germline V gene has CDR1 MNHEY and CDR2 SVGAGI. CDR3 length: 14 amino acids. This CDR3 is CASSYSVRADTQYF. CDR3 DNA sequence: TGTGCCAGCAGTTACTCCGTTCGGGCAGATACGCAGTATTTT.

The chain has TRBV7-7 and TRBJ2-5, with 7 bases aligning to TRBD2. The CDR3 contains 12 residues. V dropped 1 base and J dropped 10; count of bases not matched to a gene: 3. Germline V gene lookup returns CDR1 SSHAT and CDR2 FNYEAQ (reference sequence). Here the CDR3 reads CASSLVGEGQYF. The CDR3 coding sequence is TGTGCCAGCAGCTTAGTGGGGGAGGGCCAGTACTTC.

The chain has TRBV2 and TRBJ2-1; 10 bases fit TRBD2. CDR3 size: 15 residues. The J segment lost 8 bases and the V segment lost 10 bases, leaving 14 bases of the junction unmatched. Germline values: CDR1 SNHLY, CDR2 FYNNEI. Written as DNA, the CDR3 is TGTGCCACTCGCTCCGGGCTAGCGGGAGAATATGAGCAGTTCTTC. Translation gives CATRSGLAGEYEQFF.

The chain employs TRBV2 and TRBJ2-7, with 8 positions matching TRBD1. J was trimmed by 1 base and V by 7 bases; bases with no gene match: 12. Germline V gives CDR1 SNHLY, CDR2 FYNNEI. The CDR3 runs to 16 residues. CDR3 in amino acids: CASILTPGTGSYEQYF. In nucleotides, the CDR3 is TGTGCCAGCATATTAACCCCCGGGACAGGATCCTACGAGCAGTACTTC.

This chain joins TRBV6-5 and TRBJ1-5; possibly TRBD1 for D (6 bases). The V and J ends lost 5 bases and 8 bases respectively, with 13 bases between them. The CDR3 covers 13 residues. Germline loops: CDR1 MNHEY, CDR2 SVGAGI. The DNA of the CDR3 is TGTGCCAGCAGTAGGGGGGGCGGAGAGCCCCAGCATTTT. Translation: CASSRGGGEPQHF.

The rearrangement joins TRBV18 to TRBJ1-1; unclear D gene. Trimming took 3 bases from V and 1 from J, leaving 15 bases between them. The V gene's germline CDR1 is KGHSH and CDR2 LQKENI. The CDR3 consists of 16 residues. The CDR3 coding sequence is TGTGCCAGCTCACCGAGTGAAGGTAGAGGGAACACTGAAGCTTTCTTT. This gives the protein CASSPSEGRGNTEAFF.

The V gene is TRBV6-1, the J gene TRBJ2-5; the match to TRBD2 covers 9 bases. Trimming removed 5 bases from V and 1 base from J; junction bases left unmatched: 2. Germline CDR1 MNHNS, CDR2 SASEGT. The CDR3 consists of 14 residues. For the CDR3, the DNA is TGTGCCAGCAGTTTACTAGCGGGCCAAGAGACCCAGTACTTC. It encodes CASSLLAGQETQYF.

CDR3 sequence (DNA): TGCGCCAGCAGCTTGGCCCCGGGTCCCTACGAGCAGTACTTC. Translating it yields CASSLAPGPYEQYF. The V call is TRBV5-1, the J call TRBJ2-7; D unresolved. With 0 bases removed from V and 2 bases from J, the gap between germline ends came to 9 bases. CDR3 length: 14 residues. CDR1 is SGHRS and CDR2 is YFSETQ in the germline V gene.

The V gene is TRBV6-6, the J gene TRBJ2-2, with 11 positions matching TRBD2. CDR1 and CDR2 from the germline V gene are MNHNY and SVGAGI (reference sequence). CDR3 length equals 16 residues. The J segment lost 7 bases and the V segment lost 4 bases, leaving 8 bases of the junction unmatched. This CDR3 reads CASSLIAGGPDGELFF. CDR3 bases: TGTGCCAGCAGTTTAATAGCGGGAGGGCCGGACGGGGAGCTGTTTTTT.

This clone was observed a single time. The V gene is TRBV6-5, the J gene TRBJ1-3; D not resolved. The CDR3 loop spans 13 amino acids. Trimming removed 7 bases from V and 3 bases from J, with 10 bases in between. Germline lookup yields CDR1 MNHEY and CDR2 SVGAGI. The CDR3 here is CASTVVNGNTIYF. CDR3 in DNA: TGTGCCAGCACAGTCGTTAATGGAAACACCATATATTTT.

The V call is TRBV7-7, the J call TRBJ2-3; the match to TRBD2 covers 9 bases. J was trimmed by 5 bases and V by 5 bases; bases with no gene match: 20. This CDR3 has 19 residues. CDR1 and CDR2 from the germline V gene are SSHAT and FNYEAQ (reference sequence). The CDR3 region is CASSPPPDVAGGPKDTQYF. Written as DNA, the CDR3 is TGTGCCAGCAGCCCCCCCCCAGATGTCGCGGGAGGGCCAAAAGATACGCAGTATTTT.

This clone was counted only a few times. The chain joins TRBV11-2 to TRBJ2-3, with D possibly TRBD1 on 6 matching bases. Looked up from germline, CDR1 is SGHAT and CDR2 is FQNNGV. The CDR3 length is 13 residues. V was pared by 5 bases and J by 4 bases, with 10 bases between. The DNA of the CDR3 is TGTGCCAGCAGCGTGGGGGCCCCAGATACGCAGTATTTT. Translated: CASSVGAPDTQYF.

This clone was observed once. This rearrangement joins TRBV7-2 to TRBJ1-1; 9 nucleotides agree with TRBD1. V shed 5 bases, J shed 4 bases, and the junction held 5 bases outside the gene matches. Germline V gives CDR1 SGHTA, CDR2 FQGNSA. This CDR3 contains 14 residues. CDR3 in amino acids: CASSIGQGTTEAFF. In DNA, the CDR3 is TGTGCCAGCAGCATAGGACAGGGGACCACTGAAGCTTTCTTT.

This chain connects TRBV5-1 to TRBJ1-1; D is ambiguous. The V gene lost 1 base and the J gene lost 4 bases, with 5 bases spanning the gap. The length of the CDR3 is 12 residues. Germline V gives CDR1 SGHRS, CDR2 YFSETQ. The CDR3, as DNA: TGCGCCAGCAGCTTGTCCGGCACTGAAGCTTTCTTT. It yields the protein CASSLSGTEAFF. The full variable domain, its missing parts supplied by reference TRBV5-1 and TRBJ1-1, is KAGVTQTPRYLIKTRGQQVTLSCSPISGHRSVSWYQQTPGQGLQFLFEYFSETQRNKGNFPGRFSGRQFSNSRSEMNVSTLELGDSALYLCASSLSGTEAFFGQGTRLTVV.

This clone appeared once. V is TRBV7-9 and J is TRBJ2-1; 11 nucleotides match TRBD2. The CDR3 has 15 residues. The trim removed 6 bases at V and 5 bases at J, leaving 6 bases unmatched. Germline values: CDR1 SEHNR, CDR2 FQNEAQ (reference sequence). The CDR3 loop reads CASRRGLADHNEQFF. CDR3 nucleotide sequence: TGTGCCAGCAGAAGGGGACTAGCGGATCACAATGAGCAGTTCTTC.